The 7 T cell receptor beta chains listed next were all sequenced from one sample in a study of T cells after yellow fever vaccination. One entry per CDR3 protein, called by TCRdb with MiXCR from the 5' RACE reads. The table lists 280,000 or so distinct CDR3 sequences, roughly 9% of them singletons. This specimen was CD4+ T cells sorted from PBMCs, taken 5 days after the yellow fever booster vaccination. The receptors were gathered from a man in his late teens or twenties who received the YFV17D yellow fever vaccine.

The J gene is TRBJ2-3, the V gene TRBV20-1; perhaps TRBD2 as D (6 bases). The CDR3 runs 19 residues. Trimming cost V 1 base and J 0 bases, with 23 bases left between them. The germline gives CDR1 DFQATT, CDR2 SNEGSKA (reference sequence). The CDR3 nucleotides read TGCAGTGCTAGAGCAAGTCGGCTATTCGGGGGTGCTAGCACAGATACGCAGTATTTT. Protein product: CSARASRLFGGASTDTQYF.

The V and J genes are TRBV2 and TRBJ1-1, with TRBD1 as a possible D gene (5 bases). Germline V gene sequence: CDR1 SNHLY, CDR2 FYNNEI. V lost 6 bases, J lost 1 base, and 15 bases lay in between. The CDR3 is 15 amino acids. The CDR3 is CASSWGGSKNTEAFF. The DNA for the CDR3 is TGTGCCAGCAGCTGGGGGGGGTCCAAGAACACTGAAGCTTTCTTT. Together with reference TRBV2 and TRBJ1-1, the CDR3 gives the full variable domain: EPEVTQTPSHQVTQMGQEVILRCVPISNHLYFYWYRQILGQKVEFLVSFYNNEISEKSEIFDDQFSVERPDGSNFTLKIRSTKLEDSAMYFCASSWGGSKNTEAFFGQGTRLTVV.

This clonotype was counted only a few times. The chain has TRBV20-1 and TRBJ2-3; D unresolved. The CDR3 has 13 residues. Trimming removed 4 bases at V and 2 bases at J, with 10 bases between. Germline CDR1 is DFQATT and CDR2 is SNEGSKA (reference sequence). The CDR3 reads CSAIQKFTDTQYF. DNA of the CDR3: TGCAGTGCTATTCAGAAATTCACAGATACGCAGTATTTT.

This clonotype has ten or more counts. V and J are TRBV12-3 or TRBV12-4 and TRBJ2-1, with D maybe TRBD1 (5 bases). The length of the CDR3 is 13 residues. Trimming took off 4 bases at V and 5 bases at J, with 9 bases between the two ends. CDR3 in amino acids: CASSSYRNNEQFF. The CDR3 coding sequence is TGTGCCAGCAGTTCGTACAGGAACAATGAGCAGTTCTTC.

This clonotype has only one observation. A much larger clone differs from this one at a single base, so this may be a read error. The chain recombines TRBV5-1 with TRBJ1-1; D perhaps matches TRBD1 (6 bases). The germline V and J ends were trimmed by 4 bases and 3 bases, with 16 bases remaining between them. CDR1 is SGHRS and CDR2 is YFSETQ in the germline V gene. This CDR3 has 15 residues. The CDR3 DNA reads TGCGCCAGCAGCCAAAGCGTGTCAGGGGACACTGAAGCTTTCTTT. It codes for CASSQSVSGDTEAFF. The full variable domain, completed using reference TRBV5-1 and TRBJ1-1, is KAGVTQTPRYLIKTRGQQVTLSCSPISGHRSVSWYQQTPGQGLQFLFEYFSETQRNKGNFPGRFSGRQFSNSRSEMNVSTLELGDSALYLCASSQSVSGDTEAFFGQGTRLTVV.

This clonotype was observed at least ten times. The chain links TRBV5-1 to TRBJ2-1; 11 nucleotides align to TRBD1. V gave up 7 bases and J gave up 6 bases; unmatched junction bases: 6. CDR1 SGHRS and CDR2 YFSETQ come from the germline V gene. The CDR3 has 14 residues. CDR3 DNA: TGCGCCAGCGGAACCGGGACAGGGGGCAATGAGCAGTTCTTC. It translates to CASGTGTGGNEQFF.

The chain uses TRBV25-1 and TRBJ2-3; D possibly corresponds to TRBD1 (5 bases). CDR1 is MGHDK, CDR2 SYGVNS, per germline. Trimming pared 5 bases from V and 0 bases from J, leaving 12 bases between. The CDR3 contains 15 residues. CDR3 protein: CASSRGASSTDTQYF. As DNA, the CDR3 is TGTGCCAGCAGTAGGGGCGCTTCTAGCACAGATACGCAGTATTTT.